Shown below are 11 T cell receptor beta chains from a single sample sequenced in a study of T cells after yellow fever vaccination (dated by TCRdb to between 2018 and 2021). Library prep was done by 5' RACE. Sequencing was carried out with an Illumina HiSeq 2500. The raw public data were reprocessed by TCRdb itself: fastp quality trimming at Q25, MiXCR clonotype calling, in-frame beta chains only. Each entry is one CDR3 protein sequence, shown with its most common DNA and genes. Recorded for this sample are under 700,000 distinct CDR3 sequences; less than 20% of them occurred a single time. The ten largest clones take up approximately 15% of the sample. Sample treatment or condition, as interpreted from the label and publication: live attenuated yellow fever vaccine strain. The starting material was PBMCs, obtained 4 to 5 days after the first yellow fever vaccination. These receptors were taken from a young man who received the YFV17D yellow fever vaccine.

CDR3 amino acids: CASSQERGFDEQYF. DNA for the CDR3: TGCGCCAGCAGCCAAGAGAGGGGTTTCGACGAGCAGTACTTC. This sequence joins TRBV4-3 and TRBJ2-7; D could derive from TRBD1 or TRBD2 (5 bases each). The V gene's germline CDR1 is LGHNA and CDR2 YSLEER. CDR3 size: 14 residues. V was cut by 0 bases and J by 5 bases, with 11 bases left in between.

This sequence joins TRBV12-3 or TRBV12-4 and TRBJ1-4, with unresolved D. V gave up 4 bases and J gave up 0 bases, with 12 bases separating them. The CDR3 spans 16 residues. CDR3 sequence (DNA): TGTGCCAGCAGTTCGCCAAACGTTGCAACTAATGAAAAACTGTTTTTT. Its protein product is CASSSPNVATNEKLFF.

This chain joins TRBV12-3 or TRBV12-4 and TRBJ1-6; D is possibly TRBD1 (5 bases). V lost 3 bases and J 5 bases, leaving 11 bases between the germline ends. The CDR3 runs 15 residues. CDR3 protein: CASSFWVRDNSPLHF. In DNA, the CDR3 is TGTGCCAGCAGTTTTTGGGTCAGGGATAATTCACCCCTCCACTTT.

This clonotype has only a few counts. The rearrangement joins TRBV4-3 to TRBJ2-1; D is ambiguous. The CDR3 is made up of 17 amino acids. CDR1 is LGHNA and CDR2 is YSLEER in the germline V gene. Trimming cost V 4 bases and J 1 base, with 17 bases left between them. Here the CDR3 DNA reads TGCGCCAGCAGCCGTGGCGCGACTTCGCTGTCCTACAATGAGCAGTTCTTC. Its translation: CASSRGATSLSYNEQFF.

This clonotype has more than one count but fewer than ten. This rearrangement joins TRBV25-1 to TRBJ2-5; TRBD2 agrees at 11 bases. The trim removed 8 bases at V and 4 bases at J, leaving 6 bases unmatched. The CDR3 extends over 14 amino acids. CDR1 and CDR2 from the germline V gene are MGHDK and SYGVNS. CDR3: CASGSGGAGETQYF. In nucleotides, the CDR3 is TGTGCCAGCGGTAGCGGGGGGGCCGGAGAGACCCAGTACTTC.

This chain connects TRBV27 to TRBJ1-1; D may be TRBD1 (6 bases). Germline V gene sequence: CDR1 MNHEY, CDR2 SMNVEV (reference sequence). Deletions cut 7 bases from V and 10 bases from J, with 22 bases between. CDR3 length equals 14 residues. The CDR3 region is CASKSQGLQTGAFF. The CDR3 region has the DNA TGTGCCAGCAAATCACAGGGTTTGCAAACGGGAGCTTTCTTT.

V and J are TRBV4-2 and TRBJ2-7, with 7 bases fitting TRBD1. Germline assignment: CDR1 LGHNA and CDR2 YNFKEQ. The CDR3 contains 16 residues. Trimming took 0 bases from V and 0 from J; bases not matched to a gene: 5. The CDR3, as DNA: TGTGCCAGCAGCCAAGAAAGGGGGCCCGGCTCCTACGAGCAGTACTTC. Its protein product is CASSQERGPGSYEQYF.

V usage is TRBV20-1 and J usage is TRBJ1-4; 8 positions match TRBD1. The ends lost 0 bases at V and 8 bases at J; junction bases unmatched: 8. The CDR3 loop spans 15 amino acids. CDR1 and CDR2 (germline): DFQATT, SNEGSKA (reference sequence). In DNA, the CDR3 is TGCAGTGCTAGAGAGAAGGGCGACAGGGGCGAAAAACTGTTTTTT. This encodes CSAREKGDRGEKLFF.

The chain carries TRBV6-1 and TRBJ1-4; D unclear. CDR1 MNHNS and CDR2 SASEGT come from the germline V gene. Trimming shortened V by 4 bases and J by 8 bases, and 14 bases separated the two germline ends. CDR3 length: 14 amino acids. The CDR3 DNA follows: TGTGCCAGCAGTGCTTCCGGGAAAGACGAAAAACTGTTTTTT. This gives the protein CASSASGKDEKLFF.

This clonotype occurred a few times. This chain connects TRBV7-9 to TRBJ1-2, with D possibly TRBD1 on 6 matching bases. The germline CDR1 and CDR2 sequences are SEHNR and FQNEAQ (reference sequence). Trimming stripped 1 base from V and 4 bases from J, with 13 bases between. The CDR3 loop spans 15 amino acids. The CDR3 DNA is TGTGCCAGCAGCTTAGATGCAGGGGACTCCTATGGCTACACCTTC. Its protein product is CASSLDAGDSYGYTF.

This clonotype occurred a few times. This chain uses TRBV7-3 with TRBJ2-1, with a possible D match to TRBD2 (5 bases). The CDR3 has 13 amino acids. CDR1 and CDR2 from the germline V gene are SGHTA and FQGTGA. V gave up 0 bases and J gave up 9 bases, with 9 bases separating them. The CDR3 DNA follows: TGTGCCAGCAGCTTAACTAGCGATTCTGAGCAGTTCTTC. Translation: CASSLTSDSEQFF.